The rows below give T cell receptor beta chains drawn from one sample of a study of Ad26.COV2.S vaccination and SARS-CoV-2 variants. Assay used: immunoSEQ multiplex PCR; TCRdb lists only in-frame clones, some missing. The table includes approximately 480,000 clones, roughly 89% detected once. This material consisted of peripheral blood, taken in a trial of Ad26.COV2.S vaccine versus placebo. Every receptor here comes from a person aged 18-65 years who received the Ad26.COV2.S COVID-19 vaccine or a placebo. The CDR3 runs from the conserved cysteine through the conserved F or W. Each record gives: clone size, D gene, J gene, V gene, CDR3 length, CDR3 protein, CDR3 DNA. D genes are given only for firm matches. Rows give clone size only sometimes, using once, few, many, or a class for an expanded clone.

few	TRBD1	TRBJ1-2	TRBV7-9	14	CAGRQGGGISGYTF	TGTGCCGGCAGACAGGGGGGTGGAATCAGTGGCTACACCTTC
-	-	TRBJ2-5	TRBV6-6	16	CASSYLAGQTQETQYF	TGTGCCAGCAGTTACCTGGCAGGGCAAACCCAAGAGACCCAGTACTTC
-	TRBD1	TRBJ2-7	TRBV7-3	17	CASSSQPGQGHSYEQYF	TGTGCCAGCAGCTCCCAACCGGGACAGGGGCACTCCTACGAGCAGTACTTC
-	TRBD1	TRBJ1-1	TRBV19	14	CASSQTGGNTEAFF	TGTGCCAGTAGTCAGACAGGGGGGAACACTGAAGCTTTCTTT
-	TRBD1	TRBJ1-5	TRBV7-8	17	CASSPLSTGTGGRSQHF	TGTGCCAGCAGCCCCCTTTCGACCGGGACAGGGGGCAGATCCCAGCATTTT
-	-	TRBJ2-1	TRBV5-4	16	CASSSPRGGYNSEQFF	TGTGCCAGCAGCTCCCCGCGGGGTGGGTACAATAGTGAGCAGTTCTTC
-	-	TRBJ2-4	TRBV29-1	14	CSARFVSGRNIQYF	TGCAGCGCCCGATTCGTTTCAGGAAGAAACATTCAGTACTTC
-	-	TRBJ1-2	TRBV18	11	CASSRAYGYTF	TGTGCCAGCTCACGGGCGTATGGCTACACCTTC
-	-	TRBJ2-1	TRBV6-4	15	CASTREATPYNEQFF	TGTGCCAGCACCCGGGAAGCGACCCCCTACAATGAGCAGTTCTTC
once	-	TRBJ2-7	TRBV28	12	CASKEGTYEQYF	TGTGCCAGCAAAGAGGGGACCTACGAGCAGTACTTC
-	TRBD1	TRBJ1-3	TRBV14	17	CASSRWTGADPGNTIYF	TGTGCCAGCAGCCGCTGGACAGGGGCCGATCCTGGAAATACCATATATTTT
-	TRBD1	TRBJ2-5	TRBV9	13	CASSGDREETQYF	TGTGCCAGCAGCGGGGACAGGGAGGAGACCCAGTACTTC
-	TRBD2	TRBJ2-7	TRBV7-7	16	CASRGLADSNAYEQYF	TGTGCTAGCAGAGGACTAGCGGATTCGAACGCCTACGAGCAGTACTTC
few	-	TRBJ1-6	TRBV27	13	CASSTGRDSPLHF	TGTGCCAGCAGTACGGGTAGGGATTCACCCCTCCACTTT
-	TRBD1	TRBJ1-1	TRBV28	17	CASSLRWGRRTGAEAFF	TGTGCCAGCAGTTTAAGATGGGGGAGGAGGACAGGGGCTGAAGCTTTCTTT
-	TRBD2	TRBJ2-3	TRBV24-1	18	CATSEVGLAGGLTDTQYF	TGTGCCACCAGTGAGGTCGGACTAGCGGGAGGCCTCACAGATACGCAGTATTTT
-	TRBD1	TRBJ1-1	TRBV11-2	15	CASSFYRGRRTEAFF	TGTGCCAGCAGCTTTTACAGGGGGCGGCGAACTGAAGCTTTCTTT
-	TRBD1	TRBJ1-1	TRBV27	15	CASRLDRGANTEAFF	TGTGCCAGCAGATTAGACAGGGGCGCAAACACTGAAGCTTTCTTT
once	TRBD2	TRBJ2-2	TRBV9	18	CASSVGSSGRGATGELFF	TGTGCCAGCAGCGTAGGGTCAAGCGGGAGAGGGGCCACCGGGGAGCTGTTTTTT
once	TRBD2	TRBJ2-3	TRBV13	16	CASSPSSGRAGDTQYF	TGTGCCAGCAGCCCCTCTAGCGGGAGGGCGGGAGATACGCAGTATTTT
once	TRBD1	TRBJ1-1	TRBV18	15	CASSPQQGGHTEAFF	TGTGCCAGCTCACCACAACAGGGGGGCCACACTGAAGCTTTCTTT
-	-	TRBJ2-7	TRBV29-1	12	CSVQNPGNEQYF	TGCAGCGTCCAAAACCCAGGGAACGAGCAGTACTTC
-	-	TRBJ2-3	TRBV28	12	CASSPPGVQQYF	TGTGCCAGCAGCCCCCCCGGCGTGCAGCAGTATTTT
-	-	TRBJ1-1	TRBV30	11	CAWSNRAEAFF	TGTGCCTGGAGTAATCGTGCTGAAGCTTTCTTT
-	-	TRBJ2-1	TRBV7-2	14	CASSPPPSGDEQFF	TGTGCCAGCAGCCCACCGCCCTCGGGGGATGAGCAGTTCTTC
-	-	TRBJ1-1	TRBV29-1	14	CSVYRQSLNTEAFF	TGCAGCGTTTACAGACAGAGCCTGAACACTGAAGCTTTCTTT
-	-	TRBJ2-1	TRBV5-1	15	CASSESGTAYNEQFF	TGCGCCAGCAGCGAATCCGGGACCGCGTACAATGAGCAGTTCTTC
-	-	TRBJ1-6	TRBV4-2	16	CASSQVQKNRNSPLHF	TGTGCCAGCAGCCAAGTACAAAAAAACCGAAATTCACCCCTCCACTTT
-	TRBD1	TRBJ1-5	TRBV28	19	CASSPWADRGREDKQPQHF	TGTGCCAGCAGCCCATGGGCCGACAGGGGGCGAGAGGATAAGCAGCCCCAGCATTTT
-	-	TRBJ1-5	TRBV3-1/TRBV3-2	15	CASSQQVGSNQPQHF	TGTGCCAGCAGCCAACAGGTGGGGAGCAATCAGCCCCAGCATTTT
few	-	TRBJ1-3	TRBV12-5	13	CASGLVPGNTIYF	TGTGCTAGTGGTTTGGTCCCAGGAAACACCATATATTTT
-	-	TRBJ2-7	TRBV6-6	13	CASSPTSSNEQYF	TGTGCCAGCAGCCCGACTAGTAGCAACGAGCAGTACTTC
-	-	TRBJ2-1	TRBV29-1	12	CSARPTYDEQFF	TGCAGCGCCCGGCCCACCTATGATGAGCAGTTCTTC
-	-	TRBJ2-3	TRBV7-2	13	CASSLLARDTQYF	TGTGCCAGCAGCCTCCTGGCGCGAGATACGCAGTATTTT
-	-	TRBJ2-2	TRBV18	14	CASSRSQSTGELFF	TGTGCCAGCTCACGAAGCCAATCCACCGGGGAGCTGTTTTTT
few	-	TRBJ1-3	TRBV7-9	18	CASSSRLGVGFSGNTIYF	TGTGCCAGCAGCAGTCGGCTGGGGGTAGGATTCTCTGGAAACACCATATATTTT
-	-	TRBJ2-1	TRBV15	14	CATSRDPRSNEQFF	TGTGCCACCAGCAGAGATCCTAGGTCAAATGAGCAGTTCTTC
-	-	TRBJ1-2	TRBV28	16	CASSLTYSGWGAGYTF	TGTGCCAGCAGTTTAACCTATTCAGGGTGGGGAGCTGGCTACACCTTC
-	TRBD2	TRBJ2-3	TRBV7-8	16	CASSLISSGLTDTQYF	TGTGCCAGCAGCTTAATTTCTAGCGGCCTTACAGATACGCAGTATTTT
-	-	TRBJ1-4	TRBV28	15	CASSLGGVGSEKLFF	TGTGCCAGCAGTTTAGGCGGGGTAGGGAGTGAAAAACTGTTTTTT
-	-	TRBJ2-7	TRBV9	14	CASSVAGSGYEQYF	TGTGCCAGCAGCGTAGCGGGGAGTGGTTACGAGCAGTACTTC
-	-	TRBJ2-3	TRBV30	12	CAWSVSADTQYF	TGTGCCTGGAGTGTATCAGCAGATACGCAGTATTTT
-	TRBD2	TRBJ2-1	TRBV7-3	15	CASSLSGTSANEQFF	TGTGCCAGCAGCTTGTCCGGGACTAGCGCCAATGAGCAGTTCTTC
-	-	TRBJ2-7	TRBV11-2	19	CASSLAWSMGGTETYEQYF	TGTGCCAGCAGCTTAGCATGGTCCATGGGAGGGACAGAGACCTACGAGCAGTACTTC
-	-	TRBJ2-2	TRBV7-2	14	CASSFGGRTGELFF	TGTGCCAGCAGCTTTGGGGGGCGGACCGGGGAGCTGTTTTTT
-	-	TRBJ2-7	TRBV18	13	CASSPPSEYEQYF	TGTGCCAGCTCACCACCCTCAGAATACGAGCAGTACTTC